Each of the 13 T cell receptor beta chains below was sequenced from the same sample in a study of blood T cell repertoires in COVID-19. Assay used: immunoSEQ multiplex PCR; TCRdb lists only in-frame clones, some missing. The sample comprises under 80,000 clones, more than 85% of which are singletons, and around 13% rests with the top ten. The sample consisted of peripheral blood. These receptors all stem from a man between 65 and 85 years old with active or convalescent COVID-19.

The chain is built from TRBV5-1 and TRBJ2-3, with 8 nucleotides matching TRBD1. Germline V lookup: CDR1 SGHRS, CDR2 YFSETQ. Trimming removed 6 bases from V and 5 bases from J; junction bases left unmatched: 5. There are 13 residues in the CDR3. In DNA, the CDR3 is TGCGCCAGCACCGGGACAGGAGGAGATACGCAGTATTTT. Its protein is CASTGTGGDTQYF.

CDR3 in amino acids: CASSFGSGMFYEQYF. Written as DNA, the CDR3 is TGTGCCAGCAGCTTTGGAAGCGGGATGTTTTACGAGCAGTACTTC. This chain connects TRBV5-4 to TRBJ2-7; TRBD2 aligns across 7 bases. V lost 2 bases and J lost 4; bases outside the gene matches: 9. This CDR3 contains 15 residues. CDR1 and CDR2 (germline): SGHNT, YYREEE (reference sequence).

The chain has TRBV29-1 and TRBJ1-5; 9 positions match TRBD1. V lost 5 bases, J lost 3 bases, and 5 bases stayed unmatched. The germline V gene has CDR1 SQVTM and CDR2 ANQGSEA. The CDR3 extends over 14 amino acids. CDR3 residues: CSVTGGTPNQPQHF. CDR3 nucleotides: TGCAGCGTTACAGGGGGCACCCCCAATCAGCCCCAGCATTTT. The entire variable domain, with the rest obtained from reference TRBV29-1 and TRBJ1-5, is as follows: SAVISQKPSRDICQRGTSLTIQCQVDSQVTMMFWYRQQPGQSLTLIATANQGSEATYESGFVIDKFPISRPNLTFSTLTVSNMSPEDSSIYLCSVTGGTPNQPQHFGDGTRLSIL.

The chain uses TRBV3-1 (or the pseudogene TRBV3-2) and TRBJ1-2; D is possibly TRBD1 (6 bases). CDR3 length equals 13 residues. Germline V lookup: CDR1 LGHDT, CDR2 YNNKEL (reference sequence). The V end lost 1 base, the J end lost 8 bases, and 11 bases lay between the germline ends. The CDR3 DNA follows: TGTGCCAGCAGCCAAGGGGGGACAAAAGGCTACACCTTC. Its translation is CASSQGGTKGYTF.

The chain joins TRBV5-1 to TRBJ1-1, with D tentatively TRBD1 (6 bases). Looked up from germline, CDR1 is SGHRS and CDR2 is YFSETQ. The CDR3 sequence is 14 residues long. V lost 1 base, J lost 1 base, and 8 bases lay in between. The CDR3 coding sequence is TGCGCCAGCAGCTTGTCAGGGGCGAACACTGAAGCTTTCTTT. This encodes CASSLSGANTEAFF.

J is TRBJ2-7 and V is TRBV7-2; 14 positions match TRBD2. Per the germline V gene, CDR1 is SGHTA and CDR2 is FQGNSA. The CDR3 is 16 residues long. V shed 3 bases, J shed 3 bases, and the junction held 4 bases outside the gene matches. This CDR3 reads CASSLDGTSGGYEQYF. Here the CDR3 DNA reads TGTGCCAGCAGCTTGGACGGGACTAGCGGGGGCTACGAGCAGTACTTC.

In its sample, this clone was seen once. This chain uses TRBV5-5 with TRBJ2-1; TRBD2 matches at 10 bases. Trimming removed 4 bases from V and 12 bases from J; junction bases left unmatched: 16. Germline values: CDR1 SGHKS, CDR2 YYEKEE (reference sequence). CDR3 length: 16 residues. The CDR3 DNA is TGTGCCAGCAGCCCCAATGGGCTAGCGGGAGTTGGGAGGCAGTTCTTC. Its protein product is CASSPNGLAGVGRQFF.

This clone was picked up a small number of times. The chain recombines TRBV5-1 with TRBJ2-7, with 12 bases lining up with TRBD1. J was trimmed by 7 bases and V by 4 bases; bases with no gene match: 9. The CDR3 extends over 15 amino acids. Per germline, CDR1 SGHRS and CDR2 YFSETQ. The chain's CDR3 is CASSPEGTGGREQYF. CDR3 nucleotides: TGCGCCAGCAGCCCCGAGGGGACAGGGGGCCGGGAGCAGTACTTC.

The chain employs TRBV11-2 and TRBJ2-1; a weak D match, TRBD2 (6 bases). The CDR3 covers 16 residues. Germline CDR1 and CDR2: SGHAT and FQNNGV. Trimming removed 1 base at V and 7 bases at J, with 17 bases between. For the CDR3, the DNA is TGTGCCAGCAGCTTAGTTTTAGCGGTCCCCCTTAATGAGCAGTTCTTC. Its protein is CASSLVLAVPLNEQFF.

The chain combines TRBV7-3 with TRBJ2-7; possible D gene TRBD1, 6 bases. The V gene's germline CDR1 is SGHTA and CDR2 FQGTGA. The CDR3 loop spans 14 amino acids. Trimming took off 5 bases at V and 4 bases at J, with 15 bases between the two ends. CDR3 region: CASSPRGSPYEQYF. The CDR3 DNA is TGTGCCAGCAGCCCCAGGGGCAGTCCGTACGAGCAGTACTTC.

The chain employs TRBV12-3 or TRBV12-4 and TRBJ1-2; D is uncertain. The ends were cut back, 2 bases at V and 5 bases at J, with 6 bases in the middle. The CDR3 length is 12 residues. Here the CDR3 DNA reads TGTGCCAGCAGTTTACTTCCTTATGGCTACACCTTC. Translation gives CASSLLPYGYTF.

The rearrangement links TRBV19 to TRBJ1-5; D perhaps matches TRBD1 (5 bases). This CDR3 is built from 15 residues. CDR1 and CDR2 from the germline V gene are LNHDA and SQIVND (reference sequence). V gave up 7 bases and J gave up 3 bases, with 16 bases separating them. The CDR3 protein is CASTLLRGTNQPQHF. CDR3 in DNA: TGTGCCAGTACCCTTTTAAGGGGTACCAATCAGCCCCAGCATTTT.

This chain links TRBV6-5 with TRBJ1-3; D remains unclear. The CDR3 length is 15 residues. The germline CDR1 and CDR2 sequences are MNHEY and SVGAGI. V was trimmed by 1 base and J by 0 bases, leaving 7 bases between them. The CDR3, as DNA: TGTGCCAGCAGTTACTTCGCCAGCTCTGGAAACACCATATATTTT. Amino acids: CASSYFASSGNTIYF.